This TCR beta chain was retrieved from a study of control samples from healthy donors and cancer patients. Germline trimming cut 3 bases from V and 1 base from J; bases unmatched to any gene: 3. CDR3 length: 16 amino acids. Germline V gene lookup returns CDR1 SGHRS and CDR2 YFSETQ. The table came from immunoSEQ multiplex PCR; TCRdb's copy has only in-frame clones and leaves some out. The sample contains under 30,000 clones, 70% to 90% of which appear only once. This chain connects TRBV5-1 to TRBJ1-4; 10 bases fit TRBD1. This TCR was sampled from a female donor with melanoma. The sequenced sample was formalin-fixed, paraffin-embedded tissue. CDR3 residues: CASSWGTGVTNEKLFF. The CDR3 nucleotides read TGCGCCAGCAGCTGGGGGACAGGGGTAACTAATGAAAAACTGTTTTTT.